The clone carrying this T cell receptor beta chain showed up just a few times. The antigen is undetermined. The CDR3 contains 16 residues. Germline CDR1 is LGHNA and CDR2 is YNFKEQ. With 0 bases removed from V and 1 base from J, the gap between germline ends came to 9 bases. The data belong to a study of T cell repertoires in cytomegalovirus infection. As for the study in general: TCR beta signatures that were public indicated CMV infection and matching HLA type. Study results and limitations: The ex vivo response was dominated by HLA-C-restricted CMV-specific TCR beta clonotypes.

TCRdb processed the reads anew with MiXCR; each CDR3 protein has one entry. The table has under 150,000 distinct CDR3 sequences, approximately 8.8% seen once. The sequencing sample was made of PBMCs. The genes are TRBV4-2 and TRBJ2-2, with a tentative D call TRBD2 (6 bases). This receptor was identified in a human donor in good health (CMV status not recorded). Some clones in this sample may be carry-over from other donors' samples. CDR3 region: CASSQDLGGNTGELFF. The CDR3, as DNA: TGTGCCAGCAGCCAAGATCTCGGGGGGAACACCGGGGAGCTGTTTTTT.